Listed below are T cell receptor beta chains from one sample, sequenced in a study of blood T cell repertoires in COVID-19. Some clones are missing from TCRdb's copy, which holds only in-frame ones; the method was immunoSEQ multiplex PCR. This table has 20,000 to 30,000 clones, around nine tenths appearing once. Material: peripheral blood. The receptor source for this set is a man aged 45 to 65 with active COVID-19. Both conserved end residues are part of each CDR3. The D gene is left open where the match is weak. Where a row states a size, it is once, few, many or the class of an expanded clone; other rows omit it.

d_gene,j_gene,abundance,v_gene,CDR3nt,CDR3aa
TRBD1,TRBJ2-7,-,TRBV28,TGTGCCAGCAGTGACAGGGGAAGAACCTACGAGCAGTACTTC,CASSDRGRTYEQYF
TRBD1,TRBJ2-7,-,TRBV11-3,TGTGCCAGCAGCTTCCGGGACAGGGTAAACGAGCAGTACTTC,CASSFRDRVNEQYF
TRBD1,TRBJ1-5,-,TRBV5-8,TGTGCCAGCAGTGGACAGGCAATTAGCAATCAGCCCCAGCATTTT,CASSGQAISNQPQHF
TRBD2,TRBJ2-7,-,TRBV19,TGTGCCAGTAGTACTGTAGCGGGAGGGCCCTACGAGCAGTACTTC,CASSTVAGGPYEQYF
TRBD1,TRBJ1-3,-,TRBV19,TGTGCCAGTGGGTGGCAGGGGGACTCTGGAAACACCATATATTTT,CASGWQGDSGNTIYF
-,TRBJ1-1,-,TRBV7-3,TGTGCCAGCAGCTTAACTGGCAGGAACACTGAAGCTTTCTTT,CASSLTGRNTEAFF
TRBD2,TRBJ2-1,-,TRBV11-1,TGTGCCAGCAGCCTCCTTCGGGTAGCGGGAGCGCAGTTCTTC,CASSLLRVAGAQFF
TRBD1,TRBJ1-5,-,TRBV10-3,TGTGCCATCAAGGACAGGGACAATCAGCCCCAGCATTTT,CAIKDRDNQPQHF
-,TRBJ2-3,-,TRBV4-3,TGCGCCAGCAGCCGACTACAGGGCATTTTTAGCACAGATACGCAGTATTTT,CASSRLQGIFSTDTQYF
-,TRBJ2-5,once,TRBV14,TGTGCCAGCAGCCAAAACAGGGGAGGAGAGACCCAGTACTTC,CASSQNRGGETQYF
-,TRBJ1-4,-,TRBV2,TGTGCCAGCTTGCAGGGAAGGGCTGGGTCCAATGAAAAACTGTTTTTT,CASLQGRAGSNEKLFF
-,TRBJ1-1,-,TRBV18,TGTGCCAGCTCACCACAACAGGGAGACACTGAAGCTTTCTTT,CASSPQQGDTEAFF
TRBD1,TRBJ2-3,-,TRBV19,TGTGCCAGTAGTATAGACTTCACCGGGACAGGGAGAACAGATACGCAGTATTTT,CASSIDFTGTGRTDTQYF
TRBD1,TRBJ2-1,-,TRBV29-1,TGCAGCGCTGAGGGAGTCTCGACAGGGGTCAGCAATGAGCAGTTCTTC,CSAEGVSTGVSNEQFF
TRBD2,TRBJ2-1,-,TRBV5-1,TGCGCCAGCAGCTTGTTGGGTCTAGCGGGAGAGCAGTTCTTC,CASSLLGLAGEQFF
-,TRBJ1-2,-,TRBV5-4,TGTGCCAGCAGCTTGGGGGGCGGGGTTGACTATGGCTACACCTTC,CASSLGGGVDYGYTF
TRBD1,TRBJ1-1,-,TRBV9,TGTGCCAGCAGCGTAGACCCGGGGCAGGGGGTGGTTGAAGCTTTCTTT,CASSVDPGQGVVEAFF
-,TRBJ1-4,-,TRBV19,TGTGCCAGTAGTATAGATACGGCAGGGGCCAATGCAGCTAATGAAAAACTGTTTTTT,CASSIDTAGANAANEKLFF
-,TRBJ2-3,once,TRBV5-1,TGCGCCAGCAGCTTGACCCCCCAGAGCACAGATACGCAGTATTTT,CASSLTPQSTDTQYF
-,TRBJ2-7,few,TRBV28,TGTGCCAGCAGTTTCGGGTCCTACGAGCAGTACTTC,CASSFGSYEQYF
TRBD1,TRBJ2-2,-,TRBV11-2,TGTGCCAGCAGACGAATACAGGGGCCAATAACCGGGGAGCTGTTTTTT,CASRRIQGPITGELFF
-,TRBJ2-7,-,TRBV15,TGTGCCACCAGCAGAGGGTCAGGATACGAGCAGTACTTC,CATSRGSGYEQYF
TRBD1,TRBJ2-5,-,TRBV7-2,TGTGCCAGCAGCCTCATCCGGACAGGGTTAGGAGAGACCCAGTACTTC,CASSLIRTGLGETQYF
-,TRBJ1-4,-,TRBV7-8,TGTGCCAGCAGCCGCCTGGGGGCGGCCTCTAATGAAAAACTGTTTTTT,CASSRLGAASNEKLFF
-,TRBJ1-5,-,TRBV6-2/TRBV6-3,TGTGCCAGCAGTTACTCCCCCATCAATCAGCCCCAGCATTTT,CASSYSPINQPQHF
TRBD1,TRBJ2-2,-,TRBV6-2/TRBV6-3,TGTGCCAGCAGCCCCGGGACAGCGAACACCGGGGAGCTGTTTTTT,CASSPGTANTGELFF
-,TRBJ1-1,-,TRBV6-5,TGTGCCAGCAGTTCGCTCCCCTACAGTAACACTGAAGCTTTCTTT,CASSSLPYSNTEAFF
-,TRBJ1-4,-,TRBV7-3,TGTGCCAGCAGCGAAAAACAGGGTGGAAAACTGTTTTTT,CASSEKQGGKLFF
-,TRBJ1-3,-,TRBV7-9,TGTGCCAGCAGCTTGGACGGGGGGCCGGTTCGCTCTGGAAACACCATATATTTT,CASSLDGGPVRSGNTIYF
-,TRBJ2-7,-,TRBV6-2/TRBV6-3,TGTGCCAGCAGTTCGTTTCCCGGGACATACTTTCTACGAGAGCAGTACTTC,CASSSFPGTYFLREQYF
-,TRBJ2-1,-,TRBV7-3,TGTGCCAGCAGTTCCCTCGCTCTAGGGGCCGATGAGCAGTTCTTC,CASSSLALGADEQFF
-,TRBJ2-7,-,TRBV19,TGTGCCAGTAGTATCGGGTATCCCGTTTACGAGCAGTACTTC,CASSIGYPVYEQYF
-,TRBJ1-3,-,TRBV16,TGTGCCAGCAGCGCCGGGACTCCCTATGGAAACACCATATATTTT,CASSAGTPYGNTIYF
-,TRBJ2-7,-,TRBV5-1,TGCGCCAGCAGCTTGGCGGGACTCCACTACGAGCAGTACTTC,CASSLAGLHYEQYF
-,TRBJ1-2,-,TRBV5-1,TGCGCCAGCAGCCCCTGGACGGGAGAGGGCTACACCTTC,CASSPWTGEGYTF
-,TRBJ2-3,-,TRBV6-5,TGTGCCAGCAGTACAGGATTCACAGATACGCAGTATTTT,CASSTGFTDTQYF
TRBD1,TRBJ1-6,-,TRBV2,TGTGCCAGCCGGGACAGCCGAAATTCACCCCTCCACTTT,CASRDSRNSPLHF
TRBD2,TRBJ2-1,-,TRBV7-2,TGTGCCAGCAGCTTTTGGGGGGGTGGGAATGAGCAGTTCTTC,CASSFWGGGNEQFF
TRBD1,TRBJ1-6,few,TRBV14,TGTGCCAGCAGCCAAGAGGCTAGAGACAGGGGGCTGAGGAATTCACCCCTCCACTTT,CASSQEARDRGLRNSPLHF
-,TRBJ1-4,-,TRBV5-1,TGCGCCAGCAGCTTAAACCAGGGTTACGCAACTAATGAAAAACTGTTTTTT,CASSLNQGYATNEKLFF
-,TRBJ2-2,-,TRBV4-3,TGCGCCAGCAGCCTGGGGGACTCCTCGTCCGGGGAGCTGTTTTTT,CASSLGDSSSGELFF
-,TRBJ2-4,-,TRBV12-3/TRBV12-4,TGTGCCAGCAGTTTGGGCAAAGAGGGCATTCAGTACTTC,CASSLGKEGIQYF
-,TRBJ2-1,-,TRBV7-2,TGTGCCAGCACCCCCGCGGGGTTAGGGGGCCGCAATGAGCAGTTCTTC,CASTPAGLGGRNEQFF
-,TRBJ1-6,-,TRBV11-2,TGTGCCAGCAGCTTAGTAGGTCGCGGCTTTCTCCTCCACTTT,CASSLVGRGFLLHF
TRBD2,TRBJ2-3,-,TRBV11-3,TGTGCCAGCAGCTTAACTAGCGGGAGTACAGATACGCAGTATTTT,CASSLTSGSTDTQYF
-,TRBJ2-1,-,TRBV5-1,TGCGCCAGCAGCTTGGGTGGGGGGTCCTACAATGAGCAGTTCTTC,CASSLGGGSYNEQFF
TRBD2,TRBJ2-7,-,TRBV11-2,TGTGCCAGCAGCGTTAACCCCTCTAGCGGGGGGTCCCCCTACGAGCAGTACTTC,CASSVNPSSGGSPYEQYF
TRBD1,TRBJ1-6,-,TRBV5-6,TGTGCCAGCAGCGTTGCCGGGACAGCCAATTCACCCCTCCACTTT,CASSVAGTANSPLHF
-,TRBJ2-2,-,TRBV12-3/TRBV12-4,TGTGCCAGCTGGCCAGGGGTGGCCGGGGAGCTGTTTTTT,CASWPGVAGELFF
TRBD1,TRBJ1-3,-,TRBV7-6,TGTGCCAGCAGTTCCAGACAGGGTCTTTCTGGAAACACCATATATTTT,CASSSRQGLSGNTIYF
TRBD2,TRBJ2-1,once,TRBV6-5,TGTGCCTCTACTAGCGGAGGCGAGCAGTTCTTC,CASTSGGEQFF
-,TRBJ1-4,-,TRBV5-1,TGCGCCAGCAGCCGGGTAGGATCAAATGAAAAACTGTTTTTT,CASSRVGSNEKLFF
-,TRBJ2-3,-,TRBV5-1,TGCGCCAGCAGCTTGGGACTAGACTCATGGGGAGATACGCAGTATTTT,CASSLGLDSWGDTQYF
-,TRBJ2-1,once,TRBV4-3,TGCGCCAGCAGCCAAGACAGGGGTTCCTACAATGAGCAGTTCTTC,CASSQDRGSYNEQFF
TRBD1,TRBJ2-7,-,TRBV6-5,TGTGCCAGCAGCATCAGGGGGTACGGCTCCTACGAGCAGTACTTC,CASSIRGYGSYEQYF
-,TRBJ2-2,few,TRBV6-6,TGTGCCAGCAGTAAGATAGCGAGAGACACCGGGGAGCTGTTTTTT,CASSKIARDTGELFF
TRBD2,TRBJ2-1,once,TRBV11-3,TGTGCCAGCAGCTTACTAGCGGGTATCTACAATGAGCAGTTCTTC,CASSLLAGIYNEQFF